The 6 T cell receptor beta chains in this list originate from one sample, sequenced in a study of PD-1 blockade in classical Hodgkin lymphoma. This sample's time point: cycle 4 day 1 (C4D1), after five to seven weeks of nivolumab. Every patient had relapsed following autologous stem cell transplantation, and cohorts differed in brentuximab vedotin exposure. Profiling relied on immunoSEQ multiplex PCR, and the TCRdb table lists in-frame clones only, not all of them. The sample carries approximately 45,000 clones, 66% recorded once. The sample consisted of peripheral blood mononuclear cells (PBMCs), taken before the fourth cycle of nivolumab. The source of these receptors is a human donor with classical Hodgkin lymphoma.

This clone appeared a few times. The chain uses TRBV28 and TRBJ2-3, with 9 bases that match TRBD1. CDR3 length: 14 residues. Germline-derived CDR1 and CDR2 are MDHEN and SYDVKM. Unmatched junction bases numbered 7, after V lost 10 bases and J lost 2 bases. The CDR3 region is CATSRDRVTDTQYF. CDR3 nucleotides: TGTGCCACCTCCCGGGACAGGGTCACAGATACGCAGTATTTT.

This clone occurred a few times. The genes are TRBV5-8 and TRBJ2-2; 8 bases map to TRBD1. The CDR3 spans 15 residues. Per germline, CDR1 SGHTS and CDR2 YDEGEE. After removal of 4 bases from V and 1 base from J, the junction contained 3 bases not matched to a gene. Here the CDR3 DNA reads TGTGCCAGCAGCCCCGGGACAGGGAACACCGGGGAGCTGTTTTTT. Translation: CASSPGTGNTGELFF.

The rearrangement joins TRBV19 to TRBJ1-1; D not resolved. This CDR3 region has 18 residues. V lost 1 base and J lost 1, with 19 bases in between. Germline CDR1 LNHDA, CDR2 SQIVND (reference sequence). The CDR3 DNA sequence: TGTGCCAGTAGTATAGGAATGGGGAGCGCGTCAGGGAACACTGAAGCTTTCTTT. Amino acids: CASSIGMGSASGNTEAFF.

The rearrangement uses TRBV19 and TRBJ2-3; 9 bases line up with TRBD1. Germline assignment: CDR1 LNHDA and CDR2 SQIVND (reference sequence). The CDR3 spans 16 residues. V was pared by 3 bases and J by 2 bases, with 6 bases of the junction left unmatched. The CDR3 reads CASSMGTGRSTDTQYF. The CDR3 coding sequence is TGTGCCAGTAGTATGGGGACAGGGCGATCCACAGATACGCAGTATTTT.

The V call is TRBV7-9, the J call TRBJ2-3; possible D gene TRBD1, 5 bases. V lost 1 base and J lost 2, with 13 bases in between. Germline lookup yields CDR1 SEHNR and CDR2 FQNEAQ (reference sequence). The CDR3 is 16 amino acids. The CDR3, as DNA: TGTGCCAGCAGCTTAGAGGGGTCGCTAATCACAGATACGCAGTATTTT. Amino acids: CASSLEGSLITDTQYF.

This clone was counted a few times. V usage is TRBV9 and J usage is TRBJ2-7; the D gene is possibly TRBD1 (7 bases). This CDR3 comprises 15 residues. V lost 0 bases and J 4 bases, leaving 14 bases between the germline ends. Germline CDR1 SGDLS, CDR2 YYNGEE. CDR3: CASSVDGGGGYEQYF. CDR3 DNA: TGTGCCAGCAGCGTAGATGGAGGGGGCGGGTACGAGCAGTACTTC. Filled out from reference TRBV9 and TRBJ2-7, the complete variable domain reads DSGVTQTPKHLITATGQRVTLRCSPRSGDLSVYWYQQSLDQGLQFLIQYYNGEERAKGNILERFSAQQFPDLHSELNLSSLELGDSALYFCASSVDGGGGYEQYFGPGTRLTVT.